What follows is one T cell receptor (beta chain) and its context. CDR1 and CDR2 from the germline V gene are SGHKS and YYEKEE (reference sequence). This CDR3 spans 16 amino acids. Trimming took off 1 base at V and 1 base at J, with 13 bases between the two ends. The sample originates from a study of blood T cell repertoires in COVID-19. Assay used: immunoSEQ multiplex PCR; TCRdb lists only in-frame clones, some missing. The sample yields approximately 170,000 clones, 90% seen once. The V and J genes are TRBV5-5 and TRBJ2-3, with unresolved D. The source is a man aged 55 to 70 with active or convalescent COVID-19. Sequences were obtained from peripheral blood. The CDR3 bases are TGTGCCAGCAGCTTGATTAATACAGTTGGCACAGATACGCAGTATTTT. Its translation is CASSLINTVGTDTQYF. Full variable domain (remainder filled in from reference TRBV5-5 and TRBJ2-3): DAGVTQSPTHLIKTRGQQVTLRCSPISGHKSVSWYQQVLGQGPQFIFQYYEKEERGRGNFPDRFSARQFPNYSSELNVNALLLGDSALYLCASSLINTVGTDTQYFGPGTRLTVL.